Below are 17 T cell receptor beta chains sequenced from a single sample in a study of T cell responses to AZD1222 COVID-19 vaccine. Some clones are missing from TCRdb's copy, which holds only in-frame ones; the method was immunoSEQ multiplex PCR. The table records under 80,000 clones, around 84% of them present only once. The source was peripheral blood, collected on day 0 of AZD1222 vaccination. The source is an adult in good health.

The rearrangement uses TRBV19 and TRBJ1-4; 7 nucleotides line up with TRBD1. J lost 5 bases, V lost 10 bases, and 7 bases had no gene match. Germline CDR1 is LNHDA and CDR2 is SQIVND (reference sequence). CDR3 length: 13 residues. The CDR3 region is CATSGQLNEKLFF. The CDR3 DNA follows: TGTGCCACTTCGGGACAGCTAAATGAAAAACTGTTTTTT.

The rearrangement links TRBV6-2 or TRBV6-3 to TRBJ2-6; D is uncertain. The CDR3 contains 15 residues. V was shortened by 1 base and J by 0 bases, with 4 bases between the two germline ends. Germline CDR1 and CDR2: MNHEY and SVGEGT. CDR3 in DNA: TGTGCCAGCAGTTACTTTTTCTCTGGGGCCAACGTCCTGACTTTC. It encodes CASSYFFSGANVLTF.

V usage is TRBV28 and J usage is TRBJ2-6; possible D gene TRBD2, 5 bases. The V gene's germline CDR1 is MDHEN and CDR2 SYDVKM. Trimming took off 3 bases at V and 4 bases at J, with 7 bases between the two ends. The CDR3 covers 14 residues. CDR3: CASSLRAGANVLTF. CDR3 in DNA: TGTGCCAGCAGTTTGAGGGCAGGGGCCAACGTCCTGACTTTC.

The chain is built from TRBV4-3 and TRBJ1-2, with D possibly TRBD1 on 5 matching bases. The CDR3 spans 13 residues. V gave up 0 bases and J gave up 4 bases, with 6 bases separating them. From germline, CDR1 is LGHNA and CDR2 YSLEER. CDR3 bases: TGCGCCAGCAGCCAAGATGACAGCTATGGCTACACCTTC. Translation gives CASSQDDSYGYTF.

The chain employs TRBV6-5 and TRBJ2-7; no firm D call. The length of the CDR3 is 11 residues. With 4 bases removed from V and 6 bases from J, the gap between germline ends came to 7 bases. Germline-derived CDR1 and CDR2 are MNHEY and SVGAGI. The CDR3 reads CASSSVSEQYF. The CDR3 nucleotides read TGTGCCAGCAGTTCTGTTTCCGAGCAGTACTTC.

The CDR3 DNA sequence: TGTGCCTGGAGTGTAACGGCCAAGGGGCTGTTTTTT. It encodes CAWSVTAKGLFF. The chain couples TRBV30 to TRBJ1-4, with a tentative D call TRBD1 (5 bases). V dropped 0 bases and J dropped 14 bases, with 13 bases sitting between them. CDR1 is GTSNPN, CDR2 SVGIG, per germline (reference sequence). The CDR3 has 12 residues.

CDR3 sequence reads: CASSLVDVNTGELFF. In nucleotides, the CDR3 is TGCGCCAGCAGCTTGGTGGACGTGAACACCGGGGAGCTGTTTTTT. This sequence joins TRBV5-1 and TRBJ2-2; D is undetermined. Germline V gene lookup returns CDR1 SGHRS and CDR2 YFSETQ. The V end lost 0 bases, the J end lost 1 base, and 7 bases lay between the germline ends. This CDR3 has 15 amino acids.

The rearrangement joins TRBV7-2 to TRBJ2-2; D not resolved. The germline V gene has CDR1 SGHTA and CDR2 FQGNSA. The V gene lost 5 bases and the J gene lost 3 bases, with 4 bases spanning the gap. This CDR3 spans 12 amino acids. The CDR3 here is CASSHHTGELFF. CDR3 DNA: TGTGCCAGCAGCCACCACACCGGGGAGCTGTTTTTT.

The V and J genes are TRBV29-1 and TRBJ2-7; 7 nucleotides agree with TRBD2. Trimming took 7 bases from V and 1 from J; bases not matched to a gene: 7. The CDR3 is 13 residues long. CDR1 and CDR2 (germline): SQVTM, ANQGSEA. The CDR3 is CSAGGDASYEQYF. The CDR3 nucleotides read TGCAGCGCTGGGGGGGACGCTTCCTACGAGCAGTACTTC.

This clone was seen more than once but under ten times. The same CDR3 is also encoded by other DNA sequences in this sample. V usage is TRBV7-6 and J usage is TRBJ2-7, with 11 bases identical to TRBD1. The V segment lost 4 bases and the J segment 3 bases; nucleotides outside the gene matches: 2. Germline CDR1 SGHVS, CDR2 FNYEAQ. CDR3 length: 14 residues. Here the CDR3 DNA reads TGTGCCAGCAGCTCGGGGACAGGGGGCTACGAGCAGTACTTC. Residues: CASSSGTGGYEQYF. Combining the CDR3 with reference TRBV7-6 and TRBJ2-7 gives the whole variable domain GAGVSQSPRYKVTKRGQDVALRCDPISGHVSLYWYRQALGQGPEFLTYFNYEAQQDKSGLPNDRFSAERPEGSISTLTIQRTEQRDSAMYRCASSSGTGGYEQYFGPGTRLTVT.

A few counts support this clone. The chain carries TRBV4-3 and TRBJ1-3; D unclear. Germline CDR1 LGHNA, CDR2 YSLEER. CDR3 length: 16 residues. Trimming removed 0 bases from V and 0 bases from J, with 9 bases in between. CDR3 coding DNA: TGCGCCAGCAGCCAAGATTATCAGATCTCTGGAAACACCATATATTTT. Translating gives CASSQDYQISGNTIYF.

This clone showed up just a few times. This sequence joins TRBV7-3 and TRBJ2-1; 10 bases fit TRBD2. The V segment lost 5 bases and the J segment 10 bases; nucleotides outside the gene matches: 11. Germline V gene lookup returns CDR1 SGHTA and CDR2 FQGTGA. The CDR3 covers 15 residues. DNA for the CDR3: TGTGCCAGCAGCCCCCAACTAGCGGGGTGGAGGGAGCAGTTCTTC. This gives the protein CASSPQLAGWREQFF. Using reference TRBV7-3 and TRBJ2-1 for the parts outside the CDR3, the full variable domain is GAGVSQTPSNKVTEKGKYVELRCDPISGHTALYWYRQSLGQGPEFLIYFQGTGAADDSGLPNDRFFAVRPEGSVSTLKIQRTERGDSAVYLCASSPQLAGWREQFFGPGTRLTVL.

V is TRBV2 and J is TRBJ1-1; D not resolved. V gave up 8 bases and J gave up 0 bases, with 10 bases separating them. The CDR3 has 13 residues. Germline V gene lookup returns CDR1 SNHLY and CDR2 FYNNEI. This CDR3 is CASLETVNTEAFF. For the CDR3, the DNA is TGTGCCAGCCTTGAGACGGTGAACACTGAAGCTTTCTTT. Based on the CDR3 plus reference TRBV2 and TRBJ1-1, the full variable domain is EPEVTQTPSHQVTQMGQEVILRCVPISNHLYFYWYRQILGQKVEFLVSFYNNEISEKSEIFDDQFSVERPDGSNFTLKIRSTKLEDSAMYFCASLETVNTEAFFGQGTRLTVV.

The genes are TRBV7-3 and TRBJ2-2; weak D call: TRBD2 (6 bases). The CDR3 covers 16 residues. In germline, CDR1 is SGHTA, CDR2 FQGTGA. V was shortened by 3 bases and J by 3 bases, with 14 bases between the two germline ends. The CDR3 DNA follows: TGTGCCAGCAGCTTTTCAGGAGGGTCGGACACCGGGGAGCTGTTTTTT. Protein product: CASSFSGGSDTGELFF.

The chain links TRBV11-2 to TRBJ1-4; D unclear. Germline CDR1 is SGHAT and CDR2 is FQNNGV. This CDR3 has 12 amino acids. Trimming stripped 5 bases from V and 8 bases from J, with 9 bases between. CDR3 residues: CASSPSAEKLFF. The CDR3 DNA reads as TGTGCCAGCAGCCCCTCAGCGGAAAAACTGTTTTTT.

As for this clone: Within the sample, other DNA sequences also encode this same CDR3. DNA of the CDR3: TGTGCCAGCAGCCAAGGGGACAGGGCTAACTATGGCTACACCTTC. Amino acid sequence: CASSQGDRANYGYTF. The chain is built from TRBV3-1 (or the pseudogene TRBV3-2) and TRBJ1-2; 9 bases align to TRBD1. The CDR3 covers 15 residues. Germline V gene lookup returns CDR1 LGHDT and CDR2 YNNKEL (reference sequence). The trim removed 1 base at V and 0 bases at J, leaving 0 bases unmatched.

The CDR3 DNA is TGCGCCAGCAGTCCTGGACAGGGAGAAGGTTATGAGCAGTTCTTC. Protein product: CASSPGQGEGYEQFF. The V and J genes are TRBV4-1 and TRBJ2-1; TRBD1 matches at 8 bases. The CDR3 contains 15 residues. V lost 6 bases to trimming and J lost 8 bases; unmatched junction nucleotides: 12. CDR1 and CDR2 (germline): MGHRA, YSYEKL.